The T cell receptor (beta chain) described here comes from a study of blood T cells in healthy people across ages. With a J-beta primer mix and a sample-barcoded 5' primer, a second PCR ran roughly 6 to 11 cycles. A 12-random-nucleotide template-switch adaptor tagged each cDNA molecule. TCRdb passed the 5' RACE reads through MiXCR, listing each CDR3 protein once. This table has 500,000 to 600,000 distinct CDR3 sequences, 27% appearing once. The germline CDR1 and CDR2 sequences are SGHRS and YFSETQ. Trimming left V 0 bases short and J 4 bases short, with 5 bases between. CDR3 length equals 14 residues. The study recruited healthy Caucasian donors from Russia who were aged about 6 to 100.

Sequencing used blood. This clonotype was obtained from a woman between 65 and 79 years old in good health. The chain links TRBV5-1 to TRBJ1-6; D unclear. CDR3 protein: CASSLEFYNSPLHF. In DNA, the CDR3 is TGCGCCAGCAGCTTGGAATTTTATAATTCACCCCTCCACTTT.